The T cell receptor beta chain under discussion was sequenced for a study of CD8 T cells in ankylosing spondylitis. The study, taken as a whole, reports: Reactive arthritis synovial fluid and blood previously showed some of these motif variants. Relatively scarce in peripheral blood, disease-linked clones were CD8+. Reportedly, disease-linked clones are significantly enriched in ankylosing spondylitis patients' matched synovial fluid. Ankylosing spondylitis blood appeared to carry a characteristic TCR beta motif of roughly 8 highly homologous variants.

V lost 4 bases to trimming and J lost 5 bases; unmatched junction nucleotides: 2. CDR3 length: 12 residues. Germline CDR1 SEHNR, CDR2 FQNEAQ (reference sequence). Construction of TCR beta libraries was performed using quantitative 5'-RACE with molecular barcodes. TCRdb itself ran the 5' RACE reads through MiXCR, one entry per CDR3 protein. The sample records about 700,000 distinct CDR3 sequences, about 20% being singletons. The table lists this clonotype with a few counts. Its specificity is not known. Sequenced: blood, either unsorted or a sorted T cell fraction (not recorded which). The clonotype was recovered from a male donor with ankylosing spondylitis. This chain connects TRBV7-9 to TRBJ2-7; 7 bases are a match to TRBD1. CDR3 coding DNA: TGTGCCAGCAGCTCGACAGGGAACGAGCAGTACTTC. Encoded protein: CASSSTGNEQYF.